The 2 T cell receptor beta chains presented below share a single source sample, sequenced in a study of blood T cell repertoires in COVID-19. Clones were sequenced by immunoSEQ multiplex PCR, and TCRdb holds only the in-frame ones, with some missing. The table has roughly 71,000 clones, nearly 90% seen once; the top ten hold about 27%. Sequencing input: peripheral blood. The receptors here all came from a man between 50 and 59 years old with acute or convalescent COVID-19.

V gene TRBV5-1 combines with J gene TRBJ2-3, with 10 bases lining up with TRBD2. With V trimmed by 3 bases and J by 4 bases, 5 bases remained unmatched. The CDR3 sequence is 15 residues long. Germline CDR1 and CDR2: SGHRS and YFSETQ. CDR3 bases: TGCGCCAGCAGCTCCACAACTAGCGGGGCAGATACGCAGTATTTT. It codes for CASSSTTSGADTQYF.

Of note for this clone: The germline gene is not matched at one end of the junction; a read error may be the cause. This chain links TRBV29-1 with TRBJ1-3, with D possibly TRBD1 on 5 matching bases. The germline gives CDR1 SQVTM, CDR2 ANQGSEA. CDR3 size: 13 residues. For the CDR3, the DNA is TGCAGCGTCGAAGACAGTCCTGGAAACACCATATATTTT. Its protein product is CSVEDSPGNTIYF.